The text below deals with one T cell receptor delta chain. The antigen is undetermined. Alphabeta T cells were depleted, then CD3+ Vdelta1+ Vdelta2- thymocytes were FACS-sorted. Purity of the sorted Vdelta1+ thymocytes ranged from about 98% to 99.6%. V was pared by 0 bases and J by 0 bases, with 23 bases between. The CDR3 contains 20 residues. Germline V gene lookup returns CDR1 TSWWSYY and CDR2 QGS. Sequences come from RNA converted to cDNA by reverse transcription. Multiplex PCR used pooled V-gene forward primers and a constant-region reverse primer to amplify CDR3s. TCRdb reprocessed the multiplex PCR reads using CATT. The table shows 45,000 to 60,000 delta-chain clones, with 15% occurring only once. This record belongs to a study of Vδ1+ human thymocytes. Points from the study as a whole: TRD repertoires were essentially private, unlike widely shared TRG clonotypes. Unlike peripheral blood Vdelta1+ controls, thymic delta-chain sequences included 15% to 20% Vdelta2 and few Vdelta3. In the thymus, TRG and TRD repertoires looked highly polyclonal with Gaussian CDR3 lengths.

The rearrangement uses TRDV1 and TRDJ1; D unresolved. The sample comprised Vdelta1+ gamma-delta thymocytes from the thymus. Subset noted: FACS-sorted CD3+ TCRalphabeta- TCRVdelta1+ TCRVdelta2- thymocytes. This TCR was sampled from a boy under two years old who had congenital heart surgery. The CDR3: CALGELKVAGRPMYTDKLIF. CDR3 sequence (DNA): TGTGCTCTTGGGGAACTAAAGGTTGCCGGGAGGCCCATGTACACCGATAAACTCATCTTT.